The next 24 T cell receptor beta chains were all read from a single sample in a study of type 1 regulatory T cells. TCRdb ran MiXCR on the reads and lists one entry per CDR3 protein. The data show some 60,000 distinct CDR3 sequences, with approximately 60% seen just once and about 2% held by the top ten. No antigens are known for them. Source material: cultured non-Tr1 T cells, either the whole culture or a sorted T cell fraction (not recorded which). These receptors originate from a human donor in good health.

The CDR3 spells CASSSRSDTEAFF. Here the CDR3 DNA reads TGTGCCAGCAGCTCAAGGAGCGACACTGAAGCTTTCTTT. The chain joins TRBV11-1 to TRBJ1-1; D not resolved. From germline, CDR1 is SGHAT and CDR2 FQDESV (reference sequence). Trimming shortened V by 4 bases and J by 3 bases, and 9 bases separated the two germline ends. This CDR3 contains 13 residues. The full variable domain, in which reference TRBV11-1 and TRBJ1-1 provide the parts outside the CDR3, is EAEVAQSPRYKITEKSQAVAFWCDPISGHATLYWYRQILGQGPELLVQFQDESVVDDSQLPKDRFSAERLKGVDSTLKIQPAELGDSAMYLCASSSRSDTEAFFGQGTRLTVV.

The chain employs TRBV7-6 and TRBJ1-1; 10 positions agree with TRBD1. Looked up from germline, CDR1 is SGHVS and CDR2 is FNYEAQ. This CDR3 is built from 17 residues. V was clipped by 5 bases and J by 5 bases; unmatched bases: 14. CDR3 sequence: CASSIDRGPRVRTEAFF. CDR3 nucleotide sequence: TGTGCCAGCAGCATAGACAGGGGGCCTCGGGTGCGGACTGAAGCTTTCTTT.

The chain uses TRBV7-2 and TRBJ2-5, with TRBD1 identical over 7 bases. The CDR3 runs 14 residues. With V trimmed by 5 bases and J by 5 bases, 8 bases remained unmatched. Looked up from germline, CDR1 is SGHTA and CDR2 is FQGNSA. The CDR3 sequence is CASSPRQGSETQYF. The CDR3 coding sequence is TGTGCCAGCAGCCCAAGACAGGGATCGGAGACCCAGTACTTC.

This clonotype was detected a few times. The J gene is TRBJ2-7, the V gene TRBV5-1; D call uncertain. V gave up 0 bases and J gave up 0 bases, with 10 bases separating them. The CDR3 has 15 residues. Germline lookup yields CDR1 SGHRS and CDR2 YFSETQ. CDR3: CASSLDVQSSYEQYF. For the CDR3, the DNA is TGCGCCAGCAGCTTGGATGTACAGAGCTCCTACGAGCAGTACTTC.

The V gene is TRBV5-1, the J gene TRBJ1-2, with D hard to call. CDR3 length equals 14 residues. The germline V and J ends were trimmed by 1 base and 6 bases, with 13 bases remaining between them. From germline, CDR1 is SGHRS and CDR2 YFSETQ. The CDR3 DNA reads as TGCGCCAGCAGCTTGATGAACCCAATGGATGGCTACACCTTC. This sequence encodes CASSLMNPMDGYTF. The complete variable domain, with remaining parts taken from reference TRBV5-1 and TRBJ1-2, reads KAGVTQTPRYLIKTRGQQVTLSCSPISGHRSVSWYQQTPGQGLQFLFEYFSETQRNKGNFPGRFSGRQFSNSRSEMNVSTLELGDSALYLCASSLMNPMDGYTFGSGTRLTVV.

This chain uses TRBV19 with TRBJ2-7, with 9 positions matching TRBD2. The CDR3 runs 17 residues. The trim removed 2 bases at V and 2 bases at J, leaving 10 bases unmatched. Per the germline V gene, CDR1 is LNHDA and CDR2 is SQIVND (reference sequence). CDR3 in DNA: TGTGCCAGTAGTATATGGGCGGGAGGGCCAATACCCTACGAGCAGTACTTC. This gives the protein CASSIWAGGPIPYEQYF.

This chain connects TRBV5-1 to TRBJ1-1; D not certain. CDR1 is SGHRS and CDR2 is YFSETQ in the germline V gene. V lost 0 bases to trimming and J lost 1 base, with 4 bases between them. This CDR3 has 13 amino acids. The CDR3 nucleotides are TGCGCCAGCAGCTTGGCCGCGAACACTGAAGCTTTCTTT. This encodes CASSLAANTEAFF.

The chain has TRBV28 and TRBJ2-1; 9 bases match TRBD2. The CDR3 is made up of 17 amino acids. Trimming removed 7 bases from V and 0 bases from J; junction bases left unmatched: 10. Germline loops: CDR1 MDHEN, CDR2 SYDVKM. CDR3 protein: CASTGSGSPSSYNEQFF. Here the CDR3 DNA reads TGTGCCAGCACGGGTAGCGGGAGTCCTAGCTCCTACAATGAGCAGTTCTTC.

The chain employs TRBV29-1 and TRBJ1-2; no firm D call. The germline gives CDR1 SQVTM, CDR2 ANQGSEA. Trimming took off 4 bases at V and 4 bases at J, with 16 bases between the two ends. The CDR3 has 14 residues. In DNA, the CDR3 is TGCAGCGTTGTTGCGGGAGCGGTCGGCTATGGCTACACCTTC. Its protein product is CSVVAGAVGYGYTF.

V usage is TRBV20-1 and J usage is TRBJ1-4; D uncertain. The CDR3 totals 16 residues. From germline, CDR1 is DFQATT and CDR2 SNEGSKA (reference sequence). The ends were cut back, 3 bases at V and 3 bases at J, with 17 bases in the middle. The CDR3 loop is CSARIFGDSANEKLFF. For the CDR3, the DNA is TGCAGTGCTAGGATCTTCGGGGATTCGGCTAATGAAAAACTGTTTTTT.

The chain is built from TRBV3-1 and TRBJ2-5; D perhaps matches TRBD1 (5 bases). The CDR3 length is 13 residues. Germline-derived CDR1 and CDR2 are LGHDT and YNNKEL (reference sequence). V was pared by 4 bases and J by 2 bases, with 8 bases between. CDR3 nucleotide sequence: TGTGCCAGCAGCCTCAGGGTTCAAGAGACCCAGTACTTC. Amino acids: CASSLRVQETQYF.

The table lists this clonotype with a few counts. The genes are TRBV3-1 and TRBJ2-1; 12 nucleotides line up with TRBD1. The CDR3 length is 16 residues. The germline V gene has CDR1 LGHDT and CDR2 YNNKEL (reference sequence). V was pared by 0 bases and J by 7 bases, with 4 bases of the junction left unmatched. CDR3 region: CASSQEGQGAANEQFF. The CDR3 nucleotides read TGTGCCAGCAGCCAAGAGGGACAGGGGGCGGCGAATGAGCAGTTCTTC.

DNA of the CDR3: TGTGCCACCAGTGATTTGCGGCAGGGGGTGACCGGGGAGCTGTTTTTT. This encodes CATSDLRQGVTGELFF. The chain combines TRBV24-1 with TRBJ2-2, with 7 positions matching TRBD1. CDR1 is KGHDR and CDR2 is SFDVKD in the germline V gene. This CDR3 contains 16 residues. Germline trimming cut 0 bases from V and 5 bases from J; bases unmatched to any gene: 5.

This chain uses TRBV7-6 with TRBJ1-1, with D unresolved. Germline CDR1 and CDR2: SGHVS and FNYEAQ. The CDR3 loop spans 14 amino acids. Trimming stripped 8 bases from V and 11 bases from J, with 24 bases between. In DNA form, the CDR3 reads TGTGCCAGCCGCCTTACGGTCGGCGGGCTGAGCGCTTTCTTT. As protein: CASRLTVGGLSAFF.

Many counts were recorded for this clonotype. The chain combines TRBV20-1 with TRBJ2-1, with a tentative D call TRBD1 (5 bases). Germline-derived CDR1 and CDR2 are DFQATT and SNEGSKA (reference sequence). The CDR3 is 12 amino acids. V lost 6 bases to trimming and J lost 9 bases, with 15 bases between them. The chain's CDR3 is CSAAKGLGEQFF. CDR3 coding DNA: TGCAGTGCGGCTAAGGGGCTCGGTGAGCAGTTCTTC.

This clonotype was observed a few times. This chain joins TRBV2 and TRBJ2-7; D may be TRBD1 (6 bases). CDR3 length: 14 amino acids. Trimming took off 0 bases at V and 7 bases at J, with 13 bases between the two ends. Germline assignment: CDR1 SNHLY and CDR2 FYNNEI. DNA of the CDR3: TGTGCCAGCAGTGAAGCGCAGGGGACGGCGGAGCAGTACTTC. Translated, it gives CASSEAQGTAEQYF. The variable domain in full, completed from reference TRBV2 and TRBJ2-7, reads EPEVTQTPSHQVTQMGQEVILRCVPISNHLYFYWYRQILGQKVEFLVSFYNNEISEKSEIFDDQFSVERPDGSNFTLKIRSTKLEDSAMYFCASSEAQGTAEQYFGPGTRLTVT.

V usage is TRBV5-1 and J usage is TRBJ2-7; 8 bases match TRBD1. CDR3 length: 15 residues. Germline V gives CDR1 SGHRS, CDR2 YFSETQ. V lost 0 bases, J lost 0 bases, and 2 bases stayed unmatched. The CDR3, as DNA: TGCGCCAGCAGCTTGGACAGGGGGAGCTCCTACGAGCAGTACTTC. Its translation is CASSLDRGSSYEQYF.

Only one count was recorded for this clonotype. J is TRBJ1-1 and V is TRBV30; D is unclear. This CDR3 has 12 residues. The germline V and J ends were trimmed by 2 bases and 11 bases, with 15 bases remaining between them. Germline V lookup: CDR1 GTSNPN, CDR2 SVGIG (reference sequence). The CDR3 DNA reads as TGTGCCTGGAGTAGGCCGGGAACGAACGCTTTCTTT. It codes for CAWSRPGTNAFF. The full variable domain, completed using reference TRBV30 and TRBJ1-1, is SQTIHQWPATLVQPVGSPLSLECTVEGTSNPNLYWYRQAAGRGLQLLFYSVGIGQISSEVPQNLSASRPQDRQFILSSKKLLLSDSGFYLCAWSRPGTNAFFGQGTRLTVV.

The gene calls are TRBV6-5 and TRBJ2-7, with 8 bases that match TRBD1. There are 15 residues in the CDR3. V was clipped by 6 bases and J by 6 bases; unmatched bases: 13. CDR1 and CDR2 from the germline V gene are MNHEY and SVGAGI. DNA for the CDR3: TGTGCCAGCAGAAGGGACAGGTTCCAGCCCCTCGAGCAGTACTTC. Amino acid sequence: CASRRDRFQPLEQYF.

This clonotype was seen just once. The chain uses TRBV11-2 and TRBJ2-3; TRBD2 matches 11 bases. The junction had 11 bases not matched to a gene; V was cut back by 6 bases and J by 6 bases. This CDR3 is built from 16 residues. CDR1 and CDR2 from the germline V gene are SGHAT and FQNNGV. In DNA, the CDR3 is TGTGCCAGCAGTTGGACTAGCGGGCGGCTCTGGGATACGCAGTATTTT. Amino acids: CASSWTSGRLWDTQYF. Based on the CDR3 plus reference TRBV11-2 and TRBJ2-3, the full variable domain is EAGVAQSPRYKIIEKRQSVAFWCNPISGHATLYWYQQILGQGPKLLIQFQNNGVVDDSQLPKDRFSAERLKGVDSTLKIQPAKLEDSAVYLCASSWTSGRLWDTQYFGPGTRLTVL.

The table lists this clonotype with a count of one. The rearrangement joins TRBV20-1 to TRBJ2-7, with TRBD1 matching 7 bases. The CDR3 consists of 13 residues. V was pared by 4 bases and J by 3 bases, with 6 bases of the junction left unmatched. Germline CDR1 DFQATT, CDR2 SNEGSKA (reference sequence). The CDR3 coding sequence is TGCAGTGCTACTAAAGACAGGGACTACGAGCAGTACTTC. Its protein is CSATKDRDYEQYF.

The chain employs TRBV7-2 and TRBJ2-5, with D possibly being TRBD1 (5 bases). The CDR3 spans 17 residues. Germline V lookup: CDR1 SGHTA, CDR2 FQGNSA. Trimming shortened V by 2 bases and J by 3 bases, and 19 bases separated the two germline ends. CDR3 coding DNA: TGTGCCAGCAGCTTAAAACCCAGAATCAGGGCCGAAGAGACCCAGTACTTC. Amino acids: CASSLKPRIRAEETQYF.

This clonotype was seen once. This chain connects TRBV7-9 to TRBJ2-7, with D unresolved. The CDR3 is 11 amino acids. The V end lost 5 bases, the J end lost 4 bases, and 6 bases lay between the germline ends. Germline V gives CDR1 SEHNR, CDR2 FQNEAQ (reference sequence). The chain's CDR3 is CASSPGYEQYF. The DNA for the CDR3 is TGTGCCAGCAGCCCCGGATACGAGCAGTACTTC.

The CDR3 DNA reads as TGTGCCAGCAGCACTAGGGGGGCGGATACGCAGTATTTT. It specifies CASSTRGADTQYF. The rearrangement links TRBV7-2 to TRBJ2-3; D may match TRBD1 or TRBD2 (6 bases each). Trimming shortened V by 5 bases and J by 6 bases, and 12 bases separated the two germline ends. CDR1 is SGHTA, CDR2 FQGNSA, per germline. The CDR3 is 13 residues long.